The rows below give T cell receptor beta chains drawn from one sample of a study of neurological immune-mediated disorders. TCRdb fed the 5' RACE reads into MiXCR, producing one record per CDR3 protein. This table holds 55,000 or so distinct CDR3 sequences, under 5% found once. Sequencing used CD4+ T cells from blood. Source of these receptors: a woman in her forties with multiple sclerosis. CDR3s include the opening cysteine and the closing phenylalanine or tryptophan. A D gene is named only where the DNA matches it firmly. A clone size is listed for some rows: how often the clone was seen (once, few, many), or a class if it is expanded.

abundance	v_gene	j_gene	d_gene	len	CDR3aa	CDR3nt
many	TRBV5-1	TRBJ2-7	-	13	CASSSVGAYEQYF	TGCGCCAGCAGCTCGGTGGGTGCCTACGAGCAGTACTTC
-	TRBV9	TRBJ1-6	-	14	CASSVEALGSPLHF	TGTGCCAGCAGCGTAGAAGCGTTGGGTTCACCCCTCCACTTT
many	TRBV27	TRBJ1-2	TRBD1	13	CASRTGINYGYTF	TGTGCCAGCAGGACAGGGATTAACTATGGCTACACCTTC
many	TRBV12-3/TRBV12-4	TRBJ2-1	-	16	CASSPQGPPSYNEQFF	TGTGCCAGCAGTCCCCAGGGCCCGCCATCCTACAATGAGCAGTTCTTC
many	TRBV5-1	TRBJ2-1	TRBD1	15	CASSRLTGAYNEQFF	TGCGCCAGCAGCCGATTGACAGGGGCCTACAATGAGCAGTTCTTC
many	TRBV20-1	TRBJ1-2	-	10	CSARRDGYTF	TGCAGTGCTAGAAGGGATGGCTACACCTTC
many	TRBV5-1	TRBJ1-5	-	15	CASSLEGLGDQPQHF	TGCGCCAGCAGCTTGGAGGGGCTGGGGGATCAGCCCCAGCATTTT
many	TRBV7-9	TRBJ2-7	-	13	CASSFGGRGEQYF	TGTGCCAGCAGCTTCGGAGGGCGCGGCGAGCAGTACTTC
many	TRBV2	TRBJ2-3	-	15	CASTDRSTSTDTQYF	TGTGCCAGCACCGACAGAAGCACTAGCACAGATACGCAGTATTTT
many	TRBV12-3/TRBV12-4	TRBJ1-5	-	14	CASTMGGANQPQHF	TGTGCCAGCACTATGGGGGGGGCTAATCAGCCCCAGCATTTT
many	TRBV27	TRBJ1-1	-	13	CASSSGPIPEAFF	TGTGCCAGCAGTTCGGGCCCGATCCCCGAAGCTTTCTTT
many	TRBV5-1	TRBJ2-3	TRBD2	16	CASSLATSGGVDTQYF	TGCGCCAGCAGCTTGGCCACTAGCGGGGGGGTTGATACGCAGTATTTT
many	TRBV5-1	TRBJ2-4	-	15	CASSLDGGPENIQYF	TGCGCCAGCAGCTTGGACGGGGGCCCTGAAAACATTCAGTACTTC
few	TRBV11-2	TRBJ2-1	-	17	CASSPVAARSSYNEQFF	TGTGCCAGCAGCCCCGTCGCAGCGAGGAGCTCCTACAATGAGCAGTTCTTC
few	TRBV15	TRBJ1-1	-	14	CATSRDMASTEAFF	TGTGCCACCAGCAGAGATATGGCGTCGACTGAAGCTTTCTTT
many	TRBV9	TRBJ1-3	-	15	CASSVGRGSGNTIYF	TGTGCCAGCAGCGTAGGAAGGGGTTCTGGAAACACCATATATTTT
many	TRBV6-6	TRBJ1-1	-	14	CASKLRLWGTEAFF	TGTGCCAGCAAACTTCGACTGTGGGGGACTGAAGCTTTCTTT
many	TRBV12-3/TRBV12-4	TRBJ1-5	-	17	CASSLFPPHRSNQPQHF	TGTGCCAGCAGTTTATTCCCACCGCATCGGAGCAATCAGCCCCAGCATTTT
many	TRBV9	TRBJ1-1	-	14	CASSVAPTNTEAFF	TGTGCCAGCAGCGTAGCACCAACGAACACTGAAGCTTTCTTT
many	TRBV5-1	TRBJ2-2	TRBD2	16	CASSSSRGGDTGELFF	TGCGCCAGCAGCTCATCTCGGGGGGGAGACACCGGGGAGCTGTTTTTT
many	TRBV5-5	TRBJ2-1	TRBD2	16	CASSYQAGGPYNEQFF	TGTGCCAGCAGCTACCAAGCGGGGGGGCCGTACAATGAGCAGTTCTTC
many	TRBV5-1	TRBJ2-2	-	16	CASSLESGFNTGELFF	TGCGCCAGCAGCTTGGAAAGCGGGTTTAACACCGGGGAGCTGTTTTTT
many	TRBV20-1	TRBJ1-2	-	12	CSVWDTNYGYTF	TGCAGTGTATGGGACACCAACTATGGCTACACCTTC
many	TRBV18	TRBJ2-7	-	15	CASSPEQGAGYEQYF	TGTGCCAGCTCACCAGAACAGGGTGCGGGTTACGAGCAGTACTTC
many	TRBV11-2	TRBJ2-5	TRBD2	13	CASSAAYGSGVYF	TGTGCCAGCAGCGCAGCCTATGGTAGCGGGGTCTACTTC
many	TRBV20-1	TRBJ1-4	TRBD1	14	CSAQTGGTNEKLFF	TGCAGTGCACAGACAGGGGGAACTAATGAAAAACTGTTTTTT
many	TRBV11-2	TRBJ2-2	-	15	CASSPTGRYTGELFF	TGTGCCAGCAGCCCAACAGGAAGATACACCGGGGAGCTGTTTTTT
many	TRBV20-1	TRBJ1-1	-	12	CSAQAGLDEAFF	TGCAGTGCGCAGGCGGGGTTGGATGAAGCTTTCTTT
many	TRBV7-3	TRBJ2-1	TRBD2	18	CASSLIRLLAGGLNEQFF	TGTGCCAGCAGCTTAATAAGGTTACTAGCGGGGGGGCTGAATGAGCAGTTCTTC
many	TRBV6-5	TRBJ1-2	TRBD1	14	CASSSQTGDYGYTF	TGTGCCAGCAGTTCCCAGACAGGGGACTATGGCTACACCTTC
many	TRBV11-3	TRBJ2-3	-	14	CASSIGRGTDTQYF	TGTGCCAGCAGCATCGGCAGGGGCACAGATACGCAGTATTTT
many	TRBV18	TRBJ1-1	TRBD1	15	CASSQTQGTEVRAFF	TGTGCCAGCTCCCAAACGCAAGGGACAGAGGTGCGGGCTTTCTTT
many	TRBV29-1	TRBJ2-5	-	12	CSAETSGETQYF	TGCAGCGCCGAAACTAGTGGTGAGACCCAGTACTTC
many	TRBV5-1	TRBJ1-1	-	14	CASSPGHSFAEAFF	TGCGCCAGCAGTCCAGGGCATAGTTTTGCTGAAGCTTTCTTT
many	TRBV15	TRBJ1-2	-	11	CATSGNRAYTF	TGTGCCACCAGCGGAAACAGGGCTTACACCTTC
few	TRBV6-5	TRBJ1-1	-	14	CASSSRSLNTEAFF	TGTGCCAGCAGCTCAAGATCTCTGAACACTGAAGCTTTCTTT
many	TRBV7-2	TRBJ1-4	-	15	CASSRTVTTNEKLFF	TGTGCCAGCAGCCGAACAGTGACAACTAATGAAAAACTGTTTTTT
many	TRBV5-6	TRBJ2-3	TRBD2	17	CASSLALAGVSTDTQYF	TGTGCCAGCAGCTTGGCGCTAGCGGGGGTTTCTACAGATACGCAGTATTTT
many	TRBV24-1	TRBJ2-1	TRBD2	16	CATSGGAAIPYNEQFF	TGTGCCACTTCGGGGGGGGCGGCTATCCCCTACAATGAGCAGTTCTTC
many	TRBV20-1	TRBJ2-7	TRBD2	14	CSARDLREGYEQYF	TGCAGTGCTAGAGATCTCCGGGAGGGCTACGAGCAGTACTTC
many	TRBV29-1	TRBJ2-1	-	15	CSASGPTSSYNEQFF	TGCAGCGCTTCGGGACCAACAAGCTCCTACAATGAGCAGTTCTTC
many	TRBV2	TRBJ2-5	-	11	CATSGEETQYF	TGTGCCACCTCAGGGGAAGAGACCCAGTACTTC
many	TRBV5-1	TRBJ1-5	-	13	CASSTSQGQPQHF	TGCGCCAGCAGCACTTCACAGGGTCAGCCCCAGCATTTT
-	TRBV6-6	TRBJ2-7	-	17	CASSYGLGRTGSYEQYF	TGTGCCAGCAGTTACGGGTTGGGCAGGACGGGCTCCTACGAGCAGTACTTC